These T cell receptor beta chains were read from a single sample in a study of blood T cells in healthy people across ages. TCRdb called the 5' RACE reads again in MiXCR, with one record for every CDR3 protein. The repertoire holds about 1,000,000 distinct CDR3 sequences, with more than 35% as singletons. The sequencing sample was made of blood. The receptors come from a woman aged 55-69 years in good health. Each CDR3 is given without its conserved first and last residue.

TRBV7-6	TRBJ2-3	ASSLAVRQTTDTQY
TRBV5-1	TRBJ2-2	ASSLRDRDTGELF
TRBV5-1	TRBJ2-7	ASSAGGGTYEQY
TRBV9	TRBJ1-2	ASGGVNYGYT
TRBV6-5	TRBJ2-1	ASSYQELTRGLYNEQF
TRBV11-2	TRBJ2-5	TSRRASDQETQY
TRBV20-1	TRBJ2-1	SAREQIWRYNEQF
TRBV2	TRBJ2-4	ASSDLGPLAKNIQY
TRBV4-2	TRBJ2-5	ASSQEGGGPGVDEQY
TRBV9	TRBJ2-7	ASSKGDRSSEQY
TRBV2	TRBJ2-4	ASSGGSGEQY
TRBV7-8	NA	ASSNREWGLGEQY
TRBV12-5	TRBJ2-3	ASGLVIAGSADTQY
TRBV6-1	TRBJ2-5	ASSERDGEAQY
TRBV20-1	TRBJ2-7	SARGQDYEQY
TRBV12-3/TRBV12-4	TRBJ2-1	ASRYTSGRYGSSYNEQF
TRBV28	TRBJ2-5	ASSSPRQGYQETRY
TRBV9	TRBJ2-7	ASSVSLTQMGEQY
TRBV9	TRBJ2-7	ASSVGPDRQIYEQY
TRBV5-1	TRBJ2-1	ATATGTESYNEQF
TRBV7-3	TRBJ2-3	ASSLYEGDTDTQY
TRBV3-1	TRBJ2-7	ASSQEADEQY
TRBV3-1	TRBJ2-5	ASSPHPSGTAGRVTQY
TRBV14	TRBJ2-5	ASSQGGTPY